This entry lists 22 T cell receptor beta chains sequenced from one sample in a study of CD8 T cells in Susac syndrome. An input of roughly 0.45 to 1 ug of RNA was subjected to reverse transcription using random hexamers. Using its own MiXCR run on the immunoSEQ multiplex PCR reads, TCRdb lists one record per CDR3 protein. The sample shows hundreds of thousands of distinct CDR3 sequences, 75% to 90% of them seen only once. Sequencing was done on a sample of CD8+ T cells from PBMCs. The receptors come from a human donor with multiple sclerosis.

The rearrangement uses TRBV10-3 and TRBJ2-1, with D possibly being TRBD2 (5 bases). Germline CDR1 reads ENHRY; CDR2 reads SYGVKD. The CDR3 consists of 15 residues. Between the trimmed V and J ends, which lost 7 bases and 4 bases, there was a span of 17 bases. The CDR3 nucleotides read TGTGCCATCATGACGGGGTCTCCCTCTTACAATGAGCAGTTCTTC. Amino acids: CAIMTGSPSYNEQFF.

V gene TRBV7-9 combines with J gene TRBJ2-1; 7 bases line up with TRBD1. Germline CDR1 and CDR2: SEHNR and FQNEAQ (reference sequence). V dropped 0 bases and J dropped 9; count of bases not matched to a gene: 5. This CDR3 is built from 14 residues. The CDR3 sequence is CASSLAVQGSEQFF. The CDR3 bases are TGTGCCAGCAGCTTAGCGGTACAGGGGAGTGAGCAGTTCTTC.

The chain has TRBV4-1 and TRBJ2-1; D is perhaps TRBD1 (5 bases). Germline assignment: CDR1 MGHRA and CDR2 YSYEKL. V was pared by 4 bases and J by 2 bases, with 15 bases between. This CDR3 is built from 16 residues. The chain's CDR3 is CASSPLWGGPYNEQFF. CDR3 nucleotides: TGCGCCAGCAGCCCACTTTGGGGCGGACCCTACAATGAGCAGTTCTTC.

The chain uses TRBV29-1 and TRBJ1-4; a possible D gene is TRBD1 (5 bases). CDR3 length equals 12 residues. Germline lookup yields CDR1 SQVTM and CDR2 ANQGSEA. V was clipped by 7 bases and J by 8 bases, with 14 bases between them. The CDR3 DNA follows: TGCAGCGCCAGGGACGAAGGGGAAAAACTGTTTTTT. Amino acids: CSARDEGEKLFF.

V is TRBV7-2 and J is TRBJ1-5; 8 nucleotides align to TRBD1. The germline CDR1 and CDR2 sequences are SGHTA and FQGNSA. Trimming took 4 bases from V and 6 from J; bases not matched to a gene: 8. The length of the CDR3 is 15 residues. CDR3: CASSSWTGTLQPQHF. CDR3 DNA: TGTGCCAGCAGCTCCTGGACAGGGACGCTTCAGCCCCAGCATTTT.

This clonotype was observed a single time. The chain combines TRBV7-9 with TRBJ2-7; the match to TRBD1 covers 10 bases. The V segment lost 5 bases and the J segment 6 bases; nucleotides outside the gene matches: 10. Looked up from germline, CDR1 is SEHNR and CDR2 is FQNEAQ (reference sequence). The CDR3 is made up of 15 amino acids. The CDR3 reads CASSAGTGDPREQYF. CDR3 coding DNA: TGTGCCAGCAGCGCAGGGACAGGGGACCCGCGCGAGCAGTACTTC.

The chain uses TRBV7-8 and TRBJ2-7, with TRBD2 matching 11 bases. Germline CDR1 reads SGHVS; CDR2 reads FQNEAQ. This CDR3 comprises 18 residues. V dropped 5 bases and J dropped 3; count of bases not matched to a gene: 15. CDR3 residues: CASSLEGQLAGELYEQYF. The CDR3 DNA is TGTGCCAGCAGCCTCGAGGGGCAACTAGCGGGGGAACTCTACGAGCAGTACTTC.

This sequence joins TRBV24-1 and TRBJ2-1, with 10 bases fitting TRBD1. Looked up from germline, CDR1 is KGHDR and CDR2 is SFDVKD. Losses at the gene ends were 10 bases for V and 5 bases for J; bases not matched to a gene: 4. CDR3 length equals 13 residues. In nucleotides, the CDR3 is TGTGCCACTACCGGGACAGGGGACAATGAGCAGTTCTTC. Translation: CATTGTGDNEQFF.

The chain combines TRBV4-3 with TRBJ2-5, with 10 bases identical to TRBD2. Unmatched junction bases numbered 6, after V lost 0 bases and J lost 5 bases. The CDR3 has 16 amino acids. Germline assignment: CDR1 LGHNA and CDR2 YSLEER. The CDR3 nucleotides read TGCGCCAGCAGCCAAGAACTAGCGGGACCGGGTGAGACCCAGTACTTC. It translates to CASSQELAGPGETQYF.

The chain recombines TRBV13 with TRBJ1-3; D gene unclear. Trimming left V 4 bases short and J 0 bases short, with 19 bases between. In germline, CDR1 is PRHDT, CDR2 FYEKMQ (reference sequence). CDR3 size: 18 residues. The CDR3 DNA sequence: TGTGCCAGCAGCTCGACACCGGCCCTCTCTCTCTCTGGAAACACCATATATTTT. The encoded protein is CASSSTPALSLSGNTIYF.

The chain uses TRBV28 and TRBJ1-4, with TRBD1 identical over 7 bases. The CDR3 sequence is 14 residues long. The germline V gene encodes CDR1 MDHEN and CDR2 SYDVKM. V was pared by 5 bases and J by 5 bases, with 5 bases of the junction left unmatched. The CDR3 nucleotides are TGTGCCAGCAGTCCTCCGGACAGGAATGAAAAACTGTTTTTT. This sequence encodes CASSPPDRNEKLFF. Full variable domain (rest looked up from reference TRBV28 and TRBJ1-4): DVKVTQSSRYLVKRTGEKVFLECVQDMDHENMFWYRQDPGLGLRLIYFSYDVKMKEKGDIPEGYSVSREKKERFSLILESASTNQTSMYLCASSPPDRNEKLFFGSGTQLSVL.

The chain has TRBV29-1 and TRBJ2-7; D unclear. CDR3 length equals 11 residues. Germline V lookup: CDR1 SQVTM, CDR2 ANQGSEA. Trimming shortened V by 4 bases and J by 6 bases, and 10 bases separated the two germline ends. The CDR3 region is CSVVGSIEQYF. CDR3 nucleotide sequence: TGCAGCGTTGTGGGCAGCATCGAGCAGTACTTC.

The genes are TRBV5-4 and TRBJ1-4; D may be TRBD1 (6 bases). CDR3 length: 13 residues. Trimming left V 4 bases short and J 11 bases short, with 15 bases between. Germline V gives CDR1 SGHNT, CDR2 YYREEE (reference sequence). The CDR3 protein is CASSDRTERKLFF. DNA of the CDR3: TGTGCCAGCAGCGACCGGACAGAGCGGAAACTGTTTTTT.

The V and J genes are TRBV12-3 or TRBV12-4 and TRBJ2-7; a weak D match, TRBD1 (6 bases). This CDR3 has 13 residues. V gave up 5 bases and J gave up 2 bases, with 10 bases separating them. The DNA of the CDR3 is TGTGCCAGCAGTGTACAGGGAACCTACGAGCAGTACTTC. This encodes CASSVQGTYEQYF.

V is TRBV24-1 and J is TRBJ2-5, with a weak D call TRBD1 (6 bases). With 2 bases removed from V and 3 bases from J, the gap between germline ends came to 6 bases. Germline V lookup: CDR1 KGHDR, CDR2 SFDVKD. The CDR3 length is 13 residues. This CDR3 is CATSDWTEETQYF. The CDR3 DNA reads TGTGCCACCAGTGATTGGACAGAAGAGACCCAGTACTTC.

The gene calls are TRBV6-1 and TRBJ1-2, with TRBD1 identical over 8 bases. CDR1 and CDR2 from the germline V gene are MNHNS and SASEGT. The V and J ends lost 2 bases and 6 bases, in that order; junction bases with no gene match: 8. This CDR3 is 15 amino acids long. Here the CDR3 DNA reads TGTGCCAGCAGTGAACTAGGACAGGGATCAAATGGCTACACCTTC. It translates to CASSELGQGSNGYTF.

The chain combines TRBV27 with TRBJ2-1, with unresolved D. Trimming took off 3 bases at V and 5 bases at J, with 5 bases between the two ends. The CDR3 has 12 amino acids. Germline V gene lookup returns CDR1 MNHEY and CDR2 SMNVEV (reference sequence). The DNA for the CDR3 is TGTGCCAGCAGTTTGACCAACAATGAGCAGTTCTTC. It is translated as CASSLTNNEQFF.

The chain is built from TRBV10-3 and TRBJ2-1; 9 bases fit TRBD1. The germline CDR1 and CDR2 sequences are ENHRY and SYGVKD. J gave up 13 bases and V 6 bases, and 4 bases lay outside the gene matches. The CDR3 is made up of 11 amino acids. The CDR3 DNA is TGTGCCATCAGGAGGGACAGGGAACAGTTCTTC. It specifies CAIRRDREQFF.

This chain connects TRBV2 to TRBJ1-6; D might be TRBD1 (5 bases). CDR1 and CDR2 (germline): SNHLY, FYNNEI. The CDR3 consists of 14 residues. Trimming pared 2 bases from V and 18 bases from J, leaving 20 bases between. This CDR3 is CASSERDGGPGTHF. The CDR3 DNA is TGTGCCAGCAGTGAAAGGGATGGCGGACCCGGGACCCACTTT. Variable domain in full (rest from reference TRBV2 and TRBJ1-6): EPEVTQTPSHQVTQMGQEVILRCVPISNHLYFYWYRQILGQKVEFLVSFYNNEISEKSEIFDDQFSVERPDGSNFTLKIRSTKLEDSAMYFCASSERDGGPGTHFGNGTRLTVT.

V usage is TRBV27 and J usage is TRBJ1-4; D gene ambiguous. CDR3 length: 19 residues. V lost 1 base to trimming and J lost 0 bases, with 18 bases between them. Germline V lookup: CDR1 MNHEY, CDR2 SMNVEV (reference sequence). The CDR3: CASSLWSRRGSATNEKLFF. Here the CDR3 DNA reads TGTGCCAGCAGTTTATGGTCCCGGAGAGGGAGTGCAACTAATGAAAAACTGTTTTTT.

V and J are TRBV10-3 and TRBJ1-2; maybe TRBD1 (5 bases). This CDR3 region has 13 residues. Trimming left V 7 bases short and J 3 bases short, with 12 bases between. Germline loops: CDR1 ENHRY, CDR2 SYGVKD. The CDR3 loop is CAITAPGYYGYTF. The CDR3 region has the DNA TGTGCCATCACAGCACCAGGGTACTATGGCTACACCTTC.

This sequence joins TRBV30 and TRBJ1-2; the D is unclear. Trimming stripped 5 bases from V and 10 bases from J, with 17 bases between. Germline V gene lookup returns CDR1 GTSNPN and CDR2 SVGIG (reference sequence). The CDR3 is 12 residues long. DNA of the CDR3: TGTGCCTGGGACACGTACTGGAGGAACTACACCTTC. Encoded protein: CAWDTYWRNYTF.